A selection of T cell receptor beta chains follows, all from one sample in a study of Ad26.COV2.S vaccination and SARS-CoV-2 variants. Repertoires were generated with immunoSEQ multiplex PCR, while TCRdb's copy carries only in-frame clones and drops some. The sample has around 300,000 clones, about 87% seen once. This material consisted of peripheral blood, taken in a trial of Ad26.COV2.S vaccine versus placebo. These receptors came from a person aged 18-65 years who received the Ad26.COV2.S COVID-19 vaccine or a placebo. CDR3s include the opening cysteine and the closing phenylalanine or tryptophan. A D gene is named only where the DNA matches it firmly. Size is stated for part of the rows, as once, few or many counts, or as a class when the clone is expanded.

V gene	J gene	D gene	clone size	CDR3 DNA	CDR3 protein
TRBV5-1	TRBJ2-7	-	-	TGCGCCAGCAGCTTGGAAGCAGGGCCCTACGAGCAGTACTTC	CASSLEAGPYEQYF
TRBV7-2	TRBJ2-7	TRBD1	-	TGTGCCAGCAGCCCCTGGACAGGGGTGAGCTACGAGCAGTACTTC	CASSPWTGVSYEQYF
TRBV5-8	TRBJ1-5	-	-	TGTGCCAGCAGCCAACGCCAGGGATATAGCAATCAGCCCCAGCATTTT	CASSQRQGYSNQPQHF
TRBV9	TRBJ1-2	-	-	TGTGCCAGCAGTCCCCGGGATGCAGGATATGGCTACACCTTC	CASSPRDAGYGYTF
TRBV7-2	TRBJ1-5	TRBD1	-	TGTGCCAGCAGCTCAGGGGGCATGAGCAATCAGCCCCAGCATTTT	CASSSGGMSNQPQHF
TRBV7-6	TRBJ1-2	TRBD1	once	TGTGCCAGCGGAACAGGGGCCTATGGCTACACCTTC	CASGTGAYGYTF
TRBV6-6	TRBJ1-2	-	-	TGTGCCAGCAGTACCGAACAGGGTCCGGGAGGCTACACCTTC	CASSTEQGPGGYTF
TRBV5-4	TRBJ1-6	-	-	TGTGCCAGCAGCTCTGTCGGTTCACCCCTCCACTTT	CASSSVGSPLHF
TRBV9	TRBJ1-6	-	-	TGTGCCAGCAGTCTTACTAGGGACGGGGATTCACCCCTCCACTTT	CASSLTRDGDSPLHF
TRBV7-3	TRBJ2-2	TRBD2	-	TGTGCCAGCAGCGGGGGACTAGCGGTGGGGGAGCTGTTTTTT	CASSGGLAVGELFF
TRBV6-4	TRBJ2-3	-	-	TGTGCCAGCAGTGACTCGGTGGGCACAGATACGCAGTATTTT	CASSDSVGTDTQYF
TRBV9	TRBJ2-3	TRBD1	-	TGTGCCAGCAGCGTTTCGGGACAGGGAACAGATACGCAGTATTTT	CASSVSGQGTDTQYF
TRBV19	TRBJ1-5	-	-	TGTGCCAGTACCCCACAGGGAGAGGGCAATCAGCCCCAGCATTTT	CASTPQGEGNQPQHF
TRBV5-1	TRBJ2-2	-	-	TGCGCCAGCAGCTTGATACAGACGAACACCGGGGAGCTGTTTTTT	CASSLIQTNTGELFF
TRBV4-3	TRBJ2-1	-	-	TGCGCCAGCAGCCAAGATGGGACCACCGGGCCCCAATTCTTC	CASSQDGTTGPQFF
TRBV7-2	TRBJ2-1	TRBD1	-	TGTGCCAGCAGCGGACAGGGTCTAGGGCAATCTGCTGAGCAGTTCTTC	CASSGQGLGQSAEQFF
TRBV18	TRBJ2-7	TRBD1	-	TGTGCCAGCTCACCACCCCGCGGGACAGGGTTCTCCTACGAGCAGTACTTC	CASSPPRGTGFSYEQYF
TRBV4-1	TRBJ2-5	-	-	TGCGCCAGCAGCCAGCCAAGCGGGTACCAAGAGACCCAGTACTTC	CASSQPSGYQETQYF
TRBV6-2/TRBV6-3	TRBJ2-2	TRBD1	few	TGTGCCAGCAGTCGACAGGGGGGAGCGAACACCGGGGAGCTGTTTTTT	CASSRQGGANTGELFF
TRBV11-2	TRBJ2-5	-	-	TGTGCCAGCAGCTCCGCGGGACGGACCCAGTACTTC	CASSSAGRTQYF
TRBV7-2	TRBJ2-7	-	-	TGTGCCAGCAGCTTAGCCCTTTCGAGGGCCGGGACATTCAGCTCCTACGAGCAGTACTTC	CASSLALSRAGTFSSYEQYF
TRBV5-1	TRBJ2-7	-	few	TGCGCCAGCAGCTTCGGGTGGACTACCTACGAGCAGTACTTC	CASSFGWTTYEQYF